This TCR beta chain comes out of a study of CD4 T cells in relation to SARS-CoV-2 and coronaviruses. Background on the study: The restricting HLA molecule for shared crossreactive spike epitopes was mapped.

Data came from immunoSEQ multiplex PCR; TCRdb stores just in-frame clones and leaves some out. The sample shows some 35,000 clones, approximately 77% of them seen only once. On this clone itself: The antigen remains unidentified.

The germline V gene encodes CDR1 LNHDA and CDR2 SQIVND (reference sequence). Trimming took off 7 bases at V and 7 bases at J, with 16 bases between the two ends. The CDR3 covers 14 residues. This clonotype was sampled from an adult with COVID-19. Sequencing input: naive CD4+ T cells from PBMCs, cultured in vitro. Subset noted: naive CD4+ T cells isolated by negative enrichment. This sequence joins TRBV19 and TRBJ1-4; tentatively, D is TRBD1 (6 bases). The CDR3 DNA reads as TGTGCCAGTAACCCCGACAGGACGCGTGAAAAACTGTTTTTT. It codes for CASNPDRTREKLFF.